The 5 T cell receptor beta chains below were found in one sample sequenced in a study of cytomegalovirus exposure and HLA in healthy donors. PCR involved 60 Vbeta and 13 Jbeta primers. Assay used: immunoSEQ multiplex PCR; TCRdb lists only in-frame clones, some missing. The sample holds more than 140,000 clones, roughly 77% seen once. The sequenced sample consisted of PBMCs. These receptors were taken from a man aged 40-49 years in good health and CMV-seronegative.

V usage is TRBV2 and J usage is TRBJ1-2; TRBD1 aligns across 7 bases. Germline CDR1 reads SNHLY; CDR2 reads FYNNEI. The V segment lost 2 bases and the J segment 4 bases; nucleotides outside the gene matches: 7. CDR3 length: 15 residues. The CDR3 region has the DNA TGTGCCAGCAGTGAATTAGGAGGGGGCCGCTATGGCTACACCTTC. Translation: CASSELGGGRYGYTF.

The genes are TRBV6-1 and TRBJ1-4; 7 nucleotides match TRBD1. With 3 bases clipped from V and 2 bases from J, the junction kept 3 bases outside the gene matches. Germline V gene data show CDR1 as MNHNS and CDR2 as SASEGT. The CDR3 runs to 15 residues. The CDR3 here is CASSERGQTNEKLFF. The DNA for the CDR3 is TGTGCCAGCAGTGAGAGGGGACAGACTAATGAAAAACTGTTTTTT.

This clone was recorded once. The chain employs TRBV29-1 and TRBJ2-5; D perhaps matches TRBD2 (7 bases). Trimming shortened V by 6 bases and J by 7 bases, and 21 bases separated the two germline ends. This CDR3 contains 14 residues. Germline-derived CDR1 and CDR2 are SQVTM and ANQGSEA. The CDR3 is CSVAGPGAKGTQYF. The CDR3 coding sequence is TGCAGCGTAGCGGGGCCGGGGGCCAAAGGGACCCAGTACTTC.

This rearrangement joins TRBV19 to TRBJ1-2, with D maybe TRBD1 (5 bases). The CDR3 consists of 16 residues. Trimming shortened V by 0 bases and J by 4 bases, and 15 bases separated the two germline ends. Germline values: CDR1 LNHDA, CDR2 SQIVND (reference sequence). The CDR3: CASSIDREGMGYGYTF. The DNA of the CDR3 is TGTGCCAGTAGTATAGATCGGGAGGGGATGGGCTATGGCTACACCTTC.

In this sample, this clone turned up a few times. The chain carries TRBV18 and TRBJ2-3; TRBD1 aligns across 11 bases. There are 15 residues in the CDR3. Unmatched junction bases numbered 7, after V lost 6 bases and J lost 5 bases. The germline gives CDR1 KGHSH, CDR2 LQKENI. CDR3 DNA: TGTGCCAGCTCCCCCGGGACAGGGGGTGGAGATACGCAGTATTTT. Its translation is CASSPGTGGGDTQYF.